The 14 T cell receptor beta chains listed next were all sequenced from one sample in a study of long-term antiretroviral therapy in people with HIV. Researchers ran immunoSEQ v3.0 at survey level. Produced via immunoSEQ multiplex PCR; TCRdb's table is partial and in-frame only. The sample lists some 33,000 clones; around 97% were seen once. Sequenced here: unsorted PBMCs, sampled 7.6 years after starting antiretroviral therapy. The receptors shown here come from a man between 25 and 39 years old with HIV.

The chain joins TRBV7-9 to TRBJ1-2; no reliable D call. V shed 2 bases and J shed 6 bases, with 13 bases lying between them. The CDR3 runs 14 residues. Germline-derived CDR1 and CDR2 are SEHNR and FQNEAQ (reference sequence). The CDR3 bases are TGTGCCAGCAGCTTACTGTGGGGTGCGGATGGCTACACCTTC. Translated, it gives CASSLLWGADGYTF.

The rearrangement uses TRBV11-2 and TRBJ1-1; no reliable D call. Germline V lookup: CDR1 SGHAT, CDR2 FQNNGV. The CDR3 has 11 residues. The V end was cut by 5 bases, the J end by 4 bases, with 5 bases between. The CDR3 sequence: CASSTGTEAFF. In DNA form, the CDR3 reads TGTGCCAGCAGCACGGGCACTGAAGCTTTCTTT. Combining the CDR3 with reference TRBV11-2 and TRBJ1-1 gives the whole variable domain EAGVAQSPRYKIIEKRQSVAFWCNPISGHATLYWYQQILGQGPKLLIQFQNNGVVDDSQLPKDRFSAERLKGVDSTLKIQPAKLEDSAVYLCASSTGTEAFFGQGTRLTVV.

This clone has a single count. CDR3 protein: CASSSGGGYATNEKLFF. CDR3 nucleotide sequence: TGTGCCAGCAGCTCAGGGGGGGGGTATGCAACTAATGAAAAACTGTTTTTT. V gene TRBV5-4 combines with J gene TRBJ1-4, with 7 bases that match TRBD1. This CDR3 comprises 17 residues. With 3 bases clipped from V and 0 bases from J, the junction kept 8 bases outside the gene matches. Germline CDR1 SGHNT, CDR2 YYREEE (reference sequence).

This clone was picked up one time. The CDR3 spells CASSGVEGVGYTF. CDR3 nucleotides: TGTGCCAGCAGTGGGGTGGAGGGCGTTGGCTACACCTTC. The chain links TRBV6-5 to TRBJ1-2; D is undetermined. Germline-derived CDR1 and CDR2 are MNHEY and SVGAGI. CDR3 size: 13 residues. V lost 5 bases to trimming and J lost 7 bases, with 14 bases between them.

The rearrangement uses TRBV6-1 and TRBJ2-7; 8 bases are shared with TRBD2. The CDR3 is made up of 15 amino acids. Per the germline V gene, CDR1 is MNHNS and CDR2 is SASEGT. With 4 bases clipped from V and 0 bases from J, the junction kept 5 bases outside the gene matches. The CDR3 bases are TGTGCCAGCAGTGGCCCCCTAGCGGGCTCCTACGAGCAGTACTTC. Its translation: CASSGPLAGSYEQYF.

This chain joins TRBV12-5 and TRBJ2-1; D gene unclear. Germline assignment: CDR1 LGHNT and CDR2 FRNRAP. The CDR3 sequence is 12 residues long. Trimming took 7 bases from V and 6 from J, leaving 10 bases between them. The CDR3 spells CASAIWSNEQFF. As DNA, the CDR3 is TGTGCTAGTGCGATTTGGAGCAATGAGCAGTTCTTC.

The chain carries TRBV9 and TRBJ2-2; D uncertain. Trimming shortened V by 1 base and J by 4 bases, and 11 bases separated the two germline ends. Germline loops: CDR1 SGDLS, CDR2 YYNGEE. The CDR3 runs 15 residues. For the CDR3, the DNA is TGTGCCAGCAGCGTAAAAGAGGTAGCCACCGGGGAGCTGTTTTTT. Its translation is CASSVKEVATGELFF.

The chain recombines TRBV6-5 with TRBJ1-2; no clear D gene. The CDR3 runs to 15 residues. The germline V gene encodes CDR1 MNHEY and CDR2 SVGAGI. V was trimmed by 0 bases and J by 8 bases, leaving 16 bases between them. The CDR3, as DNA: TGTGCCAGCAGTTACTCTTTTGTGGGGAACGGCGGCTACACCTTC. This sequence encodes CASSYSFVGNGGYTF.

This sequence joins TRBV9 and TRBJ2-1, with 10 bases aligning to TRBD2. After removal of 1 base from V and 7 bases from J, the junction contained 5 bases not matched to a gene. CDR3 length: 15 residues. Per germline, CDR1 SGDLS and CDR2 YYNGEE. Here the CDR3 DNA reads TGTGCCAGCAGCGTACTAGCGGGGGCACAGAATGAGCAGTTCTTC. Translating it yields CASSVLAGAQNEQFF.

This sequence joins TRBV5-1 and TRBJ2-5; 9 bases fit TRBD2. CDR3 length: 15 amino acids. Trimming took 1 base from V and 7 from J; bases not matched to a gene: 8. In germline, CDR1 is SGHRS, CDR2 YFSETQ. The CDR3: CASSLLAGEEVTQYF. The CDR3 nucleotides read TGCGCCAGCAGCTTGTTAGCGGGAGAAGAGGTGACCCAGTACTTC.

The chain combines TRBV5-1 with TRBJ2-1, with 9 positions matching TRBD2. The CDR3 is made up of 17 amino acids. Germline V lookup: CDR1 SGHRS, CDR2 YFSETQ. Trimming took 0 bases from V and 9 from J; bases not matched to a gene: 13. The CDR3 reads CASSLAGGSGSIGEQFF. CDR3 DNA: TGCGCCAGCAGCTTGGCCGGGGGTAGCGGGAGTATAGGTGAGCAGTTCTTC.

The chain carries TRBV6-6 and TRBJ1-6; D is undetermined. Trimming took off 5 bases at V and 9 bases at J, with 8 bases between the two ends. CDR1 and CDR2 (germline): MNHNY, SVGAGI (reference sequence). The CDR3 runs to 12 residues. As DNA, the CDR3 is TGTGCCAGCAGTGACGATGGTTCACCCCTCCACTTT. Translated, it gives CASSDDGSPLHF.

The chain combines TRBV6-1 with TRBJ2-7; 11 nucleotides match TRBD2. This CDR3 spans 13 amino acids. The junction had 3 bases not matched to a gene; V was cut back by 7 bases and J by 4 bases. Germline V gene data show CDR1 as MNHNS and CDR2 as SASEGT. For the CDR3, the DNA is TGTGCCAGCAAGGGACTAGCGGCGTACGAGCAGTACTTC. Protein sequence: CASKGLAAYEQYF.

The rearrangement links TRBV4-1 to TRBJ2-7, with TRBD2 matching over 10 bases. From germline, CDR1 is MGHRA and CDR2 YSYEKL. The CDR3 is 15 amino acids. V shed 4 bases and J 0 bases; nucleotides not matched to a gene: 3. As DNA, the CDR3 is TGCGCCAGCAGCCTACTAGCGGGGAGCTCCTACGAGCAGTACTTC. This sequence encodes CASSLLAGSSYEQYF.